This TCR beta chain was sequenced in a study of yellow fever vaccine responses in identical twins. Findings and limits, study-wide: Twins showed a vaccine T cell response that reportedly seemed partly convergent, partly personalized.

MiXCR, run by TCRdb on the RT-PCR reads, gives a single entry per CDR3 protein. Of about 11,000 distinct CDR3 sequences listed, over 60% were seen once; the top ten hold 6% to 8.5%. This clonotype has more than one count but fewer than ten. As yet, its antigen is unknown. Trimming cost V 10 bases and J 3 bases; bases outside gene matches: 6. The CDR3 length is 14 residues. From germline, CDR1 is LNHDA and CDR2 SQIVND (reference sequence). Sequencing was performed on T cells from blood (PBMCs), unsorted or a sorted subset (not recorded which), taken before or after yellow fever vaccination (not recorded which). This receptor was identified in a young woman who received the yellow fever vaccine. The gene calls are TRBV19 and TRBJ2-1; the match to TRBD2 covers 10 bases. As DNA, the CDR3 is TGTGCCACCAGCGGGACTAGCGACTACAATGAGCAGTTCTTC. This gives the protein CATSGTSDYNEQFF.